The 29 T cell receptor beta chains presented below share a single source sample, sequenced in a study of HIV-infected patients and healthy controls. Whole blood was used without fractionation, so all unsorted peripheral T cells were included. Reverse transcription used around 500 ng RNA and constant-region primers for alpha and beta. Using multiplexing indices, alpha and beta chain libraries were generated apart by chain-specific third strand synthesis. TCRdb recomputed calls from the 5' RACE reads with MiXCR, one row per CDR3 protein. Of approximately 6,000 distinct CDR3 sequences in the sample, more than 8.5% were seen once. Here the sequenced sample was blood, taken before antiretroviral therapy. The receptors were sampled from an adult with HIV infection.

This clonotype was counted a few times. This sequence joins TRBV28 and TRBJ2-5, with a tentative D call TRBD2 (5 bases). V gave up 8 bases and J gave up 1 base, with 11 bases separating them. There are 13 residues in the CDR3. Germline CDR1 is MDHEN and CDR2 is SYDVKM. The CDR3 DNA is TGTGCCAGCGCGGGTGGGAGCCAAGAGACCCAGTACTTC. Amino acids: CASAGGSQETQYF. Full variable domain (rest looked up from reference TRBV28 and TRBJ2-5): DVKVTQSSRYLVKRTGEKVFLECVQDMDHENMFWYRQDPGLGLRLIYFSYDVKMKEKGDIPEGYSVSREKKERFSLILESASTNQTSMYLCASAGGSQETQYFGPGTRLLVL.

In this sample, this clonotype is medium-sized (0.01 to 0.1%). The CDR3 DNA reads as TGTGCCAGCCAACCGGGCAGTTATAGCAATCAGCCCCAGCATTTT. Its translation: CASQPGSYSNQPQHF. The chain carries TRBV19 and TRBJ1-5; D remains ambiguous. Germline V gene data show CDR1 as LNHDA and CDR2 as SQIVND (reference sequence). The CDR3 length is 15 residues. The ends were cut back, 9 bases at V and 0 bases at J, with 15 bases in the middle.

This clonotype is judged medium-sized. The chain is built from TRBV9 and TRBJ2-7; 7 positions agree with TRBD1. CDR3 length: 17 amino acids. The V and J ends lost 3 bases and 0 bases, in that order; junction bases with no gene match: 12. Germline V gene lookup returns CDR1 SGDLS and CDR2 YYNGEE. The CDR3 DNA follows: TGTGCCAGCAGCGCAAGAGGGGACAGTGTTAGCTCCTACGAGCAGTACTTC. This encodes CASSARGDSVSSYEQYF.

The chain recombines TRBV5-1 with TRBJ2-5; 10 positions match TRBD1. V shed 4 bases and J 3 bases; nucleotides not matched to a gene: 3. Germline V gives CDR1 SGHRS, CDR2 YFSETQ. The CDR3 is 14 residues long. In DNA, the CDR3 is TGCGCCAGCAGCACTGGGACAGGGGAAGAGACCCAGTACTTC. It is translated as CASSTGTGEETQYF.

The chain carries TRBV6-2 or TRBV6-3 and TRBJ1-5; a possible D gene is TRBD1 (6 bases). Trimming removed 6 bases at V and 5 bases at J, with 14 bases between. CDR3 length equals 14 residues. CDR1 is MNHEY, CDR2 SVGEGT, per germline. CDR3 region: CASSPPGHYQPQHF. The CDR3, as DNA: TGTGCCAGCAGCCCTCCGGGACATTATCAGCCCCAGCATTTT.

This clonotype was seen more than once but under ten times. J is TRBJ1-2 and V is TRBV5-1, with D maybe TRBD1 (6 bases). Germline V lookup: CDR1 SGHRS, CDR2 YFSETQ. V lost 0 bases to trimming and J lost 6 bases, with 21 bases between them. This CDR3 contains 17 residues. DNA of the CDR3: TGCGCCAGCAGCTTGGGCCCCCGGGAACGGGACAAGGATGGCTACACCTTC. Its translation is CASSLGPRERDKDGYTF.

V gene TRBV3-1 combines with J gene TRBJ2-5; perhaps TRBD1 as D (6 bases). The germline CDR1 and CDR2 sequences are LGHDT and YNNKEL (reference sequence). Trimming shortened V by 6 bases and J by 5 bases, and 16 bases separated the two germline ends. The CDR3 length is 14 residues. The chain's CDR3 is CASSVRGFDETQYF. Here the CDR3 DNA reads TGTGCCAGCAGTGTTAGGGGGTTCGACGAGACCCAGTACTTC.

This clonotype counts as medium-sized. The rearrangement uses TRBV7-2 and TRBJ1-4, with D possibly TRBD1 on 5 matching bases. There are 15 residues in the CDR3. V was cut by 5 bases and J by 9 bases, with 19 bases left in between. Per germline, CDR1 SGHTA and CDR2 FQGNSA. CDR3 coding DNA: TGTGCCAGCAGCACTTCTCCAGGGTTGAGTAAAAAACTGTTTTTT. Translating gives CASSTSPGLSKKLFF.

This chain links TRBV5-5 with TRBJ2-3; D unresolved. The CDR3 length is 16 residues. CDR1 is SGHKS, CDR2 YYEKEE, per germline (reference sequence). V lost 2 bases and J 2 bases, leaving 15 bases between the germline ends. CDR3 DNA: TGTGCCAGCAGCTTCGAAGCCCTCATCCCCACAGATACGCAGTATTTT. Protein sequence: CASSFEALIPTDTQYF.

V usage is TRBV7-8 and J usage is TRBJ1-5, with D hard to call. CDR1 and CDR2 (germline): SGHVS, FQNEAQ. This CDR3 is 14 amino acids long. V was cut by 2 bases and J by 3 bases, with 8 bases left in between. This chain's CDR3 is CASSLKGANQPQHF. The CDR3 bases are TGTGCCAGCAGCTTAAAGGGAGCCAATCAGCCCCAGCATTTT.

This clonotype occurred many times. The chain combines TRBV20-1 with TRBJ1-5; D is perhaps TRBD1 (6 bases). CDR1 is DFQATT, CDR2 SNEGSKA, per germline (reference sequence). This CDR3 spans 15 amino acids. Trimming took 7 bases from V and 0 from J, leaving 16 bases between them. CDR3 residues: CSVPERGISNQPQHF. CDR3 in DNA: TGCAGTGTCCCAGAGAGGGGGATTAGCAATCAGCCCCAGCATTTT.

The sample holds many counts of this clonotype. This chain links TRBV19 with TRBJ2-2; D remains ambiguous. The CDR3 is 15 residues long. Germline CDR1 is LNHDA and CDR2 is SQIVND (reference sequence). V was cut by 5 bases and J by 2 bases, with 12 bases left in between. The CDR3 DNA reads as TGTGCCAGTAGTTATAGTCCTCGAAACACCGGGGAGCTGTTTTTT. Translated, it gives CASSYSPRNTGELFF.

The table lists this clonotype with many counts. The V gene is TRBV18, the J gene TRBJ2-2, with D unclear. Deletions cut 3 bases from V and 1 base from J, with 12 bases between. In germline, CDR1 is KGHSH, CDR2 LQKENI. The CDR3 contains 16 residues. The CDR3 is CASSPERARNTGELFF. The CDR3, as DNA: TGTGCCAGCTCACCGGAAAGGGCCCGGAACACCGGGGAGCTGTTTTTT.

Relative to its sample, this clonotype is medium-sized. V is TRBV5-6 and J is TRBJ2-1; tentatively, D is TRBD2 (6 bases). The CDR3 is 16 residues long. CDR1 and CDR2 (germline): SGHDT, YYEEEE. V shed 2 bases and J shed 5 bases, with 17 bases lying between them. As DNA, the CDR3 is TGTGCCAGCAGCTTTAGAACAGGACGCGGGGACAATGAGCAGTTCTTC. It codes for CASSFRTGRGDNEQFF. Looking up the rest from reference TRBV5-6 and TRBJ2-1 gives the full variable domain: DAGVTQSPTHLIKTRGQQVTLRCSPKSGHDTVSWYQQALGQGPQFIFQYYEEEERQRGNFPDRFSGHQFPNYSSELNVNALLLGDSALYLCASSFRTGRGDNEQFFGPGTRLTVL.

This clonotype was seen at least ten times. The chain uses TRBV5-1 and TRBJ2-5; TRBD1 matches at 8 bases. The length of the CDR3 is 13 residues. After removal of 4 bases from V and 1 base from J, the junction contained 0 bases not matched to a gene. Germline V gene sequence: CDR1 SGHRS, CDR2 YFSETQ. The CDR3 bases are TGCGCCAGCAGCGGACAGGGCCAAGAGACCCAGTACTTC. Its protein product is CASSGQGQETQYF.

This clonotype has only a few counts. This chain links TRBV20-1 with TRBJ1-5, with D perhaps matching TRBD1 (6 bases). The V end was cut by 1 base, the J end by 8 bases, with 12 bases between. Germline assignment: CDR1 DFQATT and CDR2 SNEGSKA (reference sequence). The CDR3 spans 13 residues. CDR3 coding DNA: TGCAGTGCTAGAGGGGGAGGGGGGAAGCCCCAGCATTTT. Protein sequence: CSARGGGGKPQHF.

By share, this clonotype counts as medium-sized (0.01 to 0.1%). The chain recombines TRBV7-9 with TRBJ2-7; D possibly matches TRBD1 or TRBD2 (5 bases each). The CDR3 is made up of 13 amino acids. V was clipped by 5 bases and J by 3 bases, with 11 bases between them. Germline values: CDR1 SEHNR, CDR2 FQNEAQ (reference sequence). As DNA, the CDR3 is TGTGCCAGCAGCCCGGGGCCACGCTACGAGCAGTACTTC. Protein sequence: CASSPGPRYEQYF. Full variable domain (missing parts from reference TRBV7-9 and TRBJ2-7): DTGVSQNPRHKITKRGQNVTFRCDPISEHNRLYWYRQTLGQGPEFLTYFQNEAQLEKSRLLSDRFSAERPKGSFSTLEIQRTEQGDSAMYLCASSPGPRYEQYFGPGTRLTVT.

Relative to its sample, this clonotype is medium-sized. The chain links TRBV21-1 to TRBJ2-2. TRBV21-1 represents a pseudogene. The CDR3 contains 13 residues. In DNA form, the CDR3 reads TGTGCCAGCAGCAAGTCTAACACCGGGGAGCTGTTTTTT. This gives the protein CASSKSNTGELFF.

In this sample, this clonotype is medium-sized. This chain joins TRBV20-1 and TRBJ2-7; perhaps TRBD1 as D (6 bases). Trimming took 5 bases from V and 4 from J, leaving 12 bases between them. CDR3 length: 12 amino acids. Germline V gene lookup returns CDR1 DFQATT and CDR2 SNEGSKA (reference sequence). In DNA form, the CDR3 reads TGCAGTGCTCGAGGACAGTTATACGAGCAGTACTTC. Its translation: CSARGQLYEQYF.

To note about this clonotype: A much bigger clone sits one base away, suggesting this may be a read error. The genes are TRBV19 and TRBJ2-3; D uncertain. The CDR3 extends over 15 amino acids. CDR1 is LNHDA, CDR2 SQIVND, per germline (reference sequence). The CDR3 DNA sequence: TGTGCCAGTAGGCGCTGGGCGTCAAGCATAGATACGCAGTATTTT. This sequence encodes CASRRWASSIDTQYF.

The genes are TRBV12-3 or TRBV12-4 and TRBJ1-3; D gene ambiguous. The CDR3 contains 14 residues. The ends were cut back, 2 bases at V and 4 bases at J, with 9 bases in the middle. This CDR3 reads CASSLQSFGNTIYF. For the CDR3, the DNA is TGTGCCAGCAGTTTACAAAGCTTCGGAAACACCATATATTTT.

The sample holds many counts of this clonotype. The V call is TRBV11-1, the J call TRBJ1-2; D perhaps matches TRBD1 (5 bases). This CDR3 is 14 amino acids long. Germline V gene lookup returns CDR1 SGHAT and CDR2 FQDESV (reference sequence). V was trimmed by 7 bases and J by 4 bases, leaving 16 bases between them. The CDR3 nucleotides read TGTGCCAGCACCCCCGCCGGACAAATCTATGGCTACACCTTC. Translation gives CASTPAGQIYGYTF.

By share, this clonotype ranks as medium-sized. This rearrangement joins TRBV4-1 to TRBJ2-1; tentatively, D is TRBD1 (5 bases). In germline, CDR1 is MGHRA, CDR2 YSYEKL. Trimming took 3 bases from V and 1 from J, leaving 13 bases between them. The CDR3 loop spans 16 amino acids. In nucleotides, the CDR3 is TGCGCCAGCAGCCACCCAGGGTTAGGATCCTACAATGAGCAGTTCTTC. This translates into CASSHPGLGSYNEQFF.

This clonotype has at least ten counts. The CDR3 nucleotides are TGTGCCAGCAGTTACCTTTCGGCCACGAATGAGCAGTTCTTC. The encoded protein is CASSYLSATNEQFF. V usage is TRBV6-5 and J usage is TRBJ2-1; D is unresolved. Trimming stripped 2 bases from V and 7 bases from J, with 12 bases between. CDR3 length: 14 amino acids. Germline values: CDR1 MNHEY, CDR2 SVGAGI.

V usage is TRBV6-2 or TRBV6-3 and J usage is TRBJ1-5, with D tentatively TRBD1 (5 bases). Trimming removed 7 bases at V and 4 bases at J, with 14 bases between. The CDR3 length is 14 residues. Germline CDR1 reads MNHEY; CDR2 reads SVGEGT. CDR3 region: CASTRGAGNQPQHF. Here the CDR3 DNA reads TGTGCCAGCACCCGCGGGGCCGGGAATCAGCCCCAGCATTTT.

The table lists this clonotype with many counts. The CDR3 bases are TGCAGTGCTAGAGAGGGGACAACCGAGGGCAATGAGCAGTTCTTC. It specifies CSAREGTTEGNEQFF. This sequence joins TRBV20-1 and TRBJ2-1, with TRBD1 as a possible D gene (6 bases). Germline values: CDR1 DFQATT, CDR2 SNEGSKA (reference sequence). This CDR3 region has 15 residues. Trimming cost V 0 bases and J 6 bases, with 15 bases left between them.

Ten or more counts support this clonotype. The chain has TRBV12-3 or TRBV12-4 and TRBJ2-4; 12 positions match TRBD2. This CDR3 is 15 amino acids long. Trimming removed 3 bases from V and 8 bases from J; junction bases left unmatched: 5. The CDR3 DNA reads TGTGCCAGCAGTTTGGCTAGCGGGGGGGCGGACATTCAGTACTTC. Encoded protein: CASSLASGGADIQYF.

This clonotype is medium-sized (0.01 to 0.1%) by share. The chain uses TRBV5-1 and TRBJ1-1; TRBD1 might be the D (5 bases). Per germline, CDR1 SGHRS and CDR2 YFSETQ. V dropped 0 bases and J dropped 1 base, with 13 bases sitting between them. The CDR3 sequence is 16 residues long. The CDR3 nucleotides are TGCGCCAGCAGCTTGGTTGCCCGACAGACGAACACTGAAGCTTTCTTT. As protein: CASSLVARQTNTEAFF.

This clonotype is labeled as medium-sized. The J gene is TRBJ1-5, the V gene TRBV2; D is undetermined. V dropped 1 base and J dropped 0 bases, with 4 bases sitting between them. Germline lookup yields CDR1 SNHLY and CDR2 FYNNEI. The CDR3 loop spans 14 amino acids. DNA of the CDR3: TGTGCCAGCAGTGAAGAGTATAGCAATCAGCCCCAGCATTTT. Encoded protein: CASSEEYSNQPQHF. Variable domain in full (rest from reference TRBV2 and TRBJ1-5): EPEVTQTPSHQVTQMGQEVILRCVPISNHLYFYWYRQILGQKVEFLVSFYNNEISEKSEIFDDQFSVERPDGSNFTLKIRSTKLEDSAMYFCASSEEYSNQPQHFGDGTRLSIL.